Listed below are T cell receptor beta chains from one sample, sequenced in a study of OX40 agonist ivuxolimab in advanced cancers. Assay: immunoSEQ multiplex PCR; the TCRdb copy retains only in-frame clones and omits some. The table records roughly 75,000 clones, about nine tenths of them present only once. This material consisted of CD4+ or CD8+ T cells sorted from blood, taken in a trial of the OX40 agonist ivuxolimab. These receptors came from an adult with an advanced solid tumor such as melanoma, head and neck, liver or kidney cancer. Each CDR3 is given with its conserved first and last residue. The D gene is left open where the match is weak. The size of a clone is reported for some rows only, either as once, few or many, or as a class for expanded clones.

CDR3nt: TGTGCCAGCAGCGTGAAAGACACTGAAGCTTTCTTT
CDR3aa: CASSVKDTEAFF
j_gene: TRBJ1-1
abundance: -
d_gene: -
v_gene: TRBV5-4

CDR3nt: TGCGCCAGCAGCCAAATTTCCCCGCGAGAGCCCTCTGGAAACACCATATATTTT
CDR3aa: CASSQISPREPSGNTIYF
j_gene: TRBJ1-3
abundance: -
d_gene: -
v_gene: TRBV4-3

CDR3nt: TGTGCCAGCAGCTTAAAAAGGGGTGGCGAGCAGTACTTC
CDR3aa: CASSLKRGGEQYF
j_gene: TRBJ2-7
abundance: -
d_gene: -
v_gene: TRBV11-2

CDR3nt: TGTGCCAGCAGCTTGTTTGGAGGCGGGAGGGTTAGTTGGAACAATGAGCAGTTCTTC
CDR3aa: CASSLFGGGRVSWNNEQFF
j_gene: TRBJ2-1
abundance: -
d_gene: TRBD2
v_gene: TRBV5-6

CDR3nt: TGCGCCAGCAGCGCCAGGACTAGCGGGGGGGCCACAGATACGCAGTATTTT
CDR3aa: CASSARTSGGATDTQYF
j_gene: TRBJ2-3
abundance: -
d_gene: TRBD2
v_gene: TRBV4-1

CDR3nt: TGTGCCTGGAGTGTTCTAGCGAGGGGAGATACGCAGTATTTT
CDR3aa: CAWSVLARGDTQYF
j_gene: TRBJ2-3
abundance: -
d_gene: -
v_gene: TRBV30

CDR3nt: TGTGCCAGCAGCACTCAGCATTTT
CDR3aa: CASSTQHF
j_gene: TRBJ1-5
abundance: few
d_gene: -
v_gene: TRBV21-1

CDR3nt: TGCGCCAGCGCGGAGGTGGGAGAGACCCAGTACTTC
CDR3aa: CASAEVGETQYF
j_gene: TRBJ2-5
abundance: -
d_gene: -
v_gene: TRBV5-1

CDR3nt: TGTGCCTGGAGGGGGACAGTGAACACCGGGGAGCTGTTTTTT
CDR3aa: CAWRGTVNTGELFF
j_gene: TRBJ2-2
abundance: -
d_gene: TRBD1
v_gene: TRBV30

CDR3nt: TGTGCCAGCAGCCAAGGAGGGGGTGGATCAGAGACCCAGTACTTC
CDR3aa: CASSQGGGGSETQYF
j_gene: TRBJ2-5
abundance: -
d_gene: -
v_gene: TRBV4-2

CDR3nt: TGTGCCAGCAGTGTCCCCGGGGGGCGCGGCACTGAAGCTTTCTTT
CDR3aa: CASSVPGGRGTEAFF
j_gene: TRBJ1-1
abundance: once
d_gene: -
v_gene: TRBV28

CDR3nt: TGTGCCTGGACCGTACGTGGGACAGGGACGGCTTTCTTT
CDR3aa: CAWTVRGTGTAFF
j_gene: TRBJ1-1
abundance: -
d_gene: TRBD1
v_gene: TRBV30

CDR3nt: TGTGCCAGCACTTGTCAGGGCGGGGAGGACGGAAACACCATATATTTT
CDR3aa: CASTCQGGEDGNTIYF
j_gene: TRBJ1-3
abundance: -
d_gene: -
v_gene: TRBV7-4

CDR3nt: TGCGCCAGCAGCACCGCCGGGACAGGGGGGGAGACCCAGTACTTC
CDR3aa: CASSTAGTGGETQYF
j_gene: TRBJ2-5
abundance: -
d_gene: TRBD1
v_gene: TRBV5-1

CDR3nt: TGTGCCAGCAGGGCACAGGGGGCGCGTGGCTACACCTTC
CDR3aa: CASRAQGARGYTF
j_gene: TRBJ1-2
abundance: -
d_gene: TRBD1
v_gene: TRBV6-1

CDR3nt: TGCGCCAGCAGCCCTCGGGGGGTCGACTATGGCTACACCTTC
CDR3aa: CASSPRGVDYGYTF
j_gene: TRBJ1-2
abundance: -
d_gene: -
v_gene: TRBV5-1

CDR3nt: TGTGCCAGCAGCTTTAATTCGGGATCGGGACAGCCCCAGCATTTT
CDR3aa: CASSFNSGSGQPQHF
j_gene: TRBJ1-5
abundance: -
d_gene: -
v_gene: TRBV11-2

CDR3nt: TGCGCCAGCAGCCCAAACCTACTAGCGAGGCGGGACAATGAGCAGTTCTTC
CDR3aa: CASSPNLLARRDNEQFF
j_gene: TRBJ2-1
abundance: -
d_gene: TRBD2
v_gene: TRBV5-1

CDR3nt: TGTGCCAGCTCACCCCGCCCCCAAATTGATACGCAGTATTTT
CDR3aa: CASSPRPQIDTQYF
j_gene: TRBJ2-3
abundance: -
d_gene: -
v_gene: TRBV18

CDR3nt: TGTGCCAGCACCCGGGACAGGGGACCATACGAGCAGTACTTC
CDR3aa: CASTRDRGPYEQYF
j_gene: TRBJ2-7
abundance: -
d_gene: TRBD1
v_gene: TRBV6-1

CDR3nt: TGTGCCAGCAGTTCCTTCGGACTAGCGGGAGCCTCCTACGAGCAGTACTTC
CDR3aa: CASSSFGLAGASYEQYF
j_gene: TRBJ2-7
abundance: -
d_gene: TRBD2
v_gene: TRBV27

CDR3nt: TGTGCCAGCAGTTACTTACAGGGGGGCTATGGCTACACCTTC
CDR3aa: CASSYLQGGYGYTF
j_gene: TRBJ1-2
abundance: -
d_gene: TRBD1
v_gene: TRBV6-5

CDR3nt: TGCAGCGTTGGGACTAGCGGGGGGGCATATGAGCAGTTCTTC
CDR3aa: CSVGTSGGAYEQFF
j_gene: TRBJ2-1
abundance: -
d_gene: TRBD2
v_gene: TRBV29-1

CDR3nt: TGTGCCAGCAGCGTAAGCTCACAGGGGGACCAGCCCCAGCATTTT
CDR3aa: CASSVSSQGDQPQHF
j_gene: TRBJ1-5
abundance: -
d_gene: TRBD1
v_gene: TRBV9

CDR3nt: TGTGCCAGCAGTGTTCAACTAGCGCAGTATTTT
CDR3aa: CASSVQLAQYF
j_gene: TRBJ2-3
abundance: -
d_gene: -
v_gene: TRBV6-1

CDR3nt: TGTGCCAGCACGTACGTAGTGAGAAGCTCCTACGAGCAGTACTTC
CDR3aa: CASTYVVRSSYEQYF
j_gene: TRBJ2-7
abundance: -
d_gene: -
v_gene: TRBV6-1

CDR3nt: TGTGCTAGTGGTCTGGGGGCGGGGACTGAAGCTTTCTTT
CDR3aa: CASGLGAGTEAFF
j_gene: TRBJ1-1
abundance: -
d_gene: -
v_gene: TRBV12-5

CDR3nt: TGTGCCAGCAGTGGGGGGACTATGTGGGCTTTCTTT
CDR3aa: CASSGGTMWAFF
j_gene: TRBJ1-1
abundance: once
d_gene: -
v_gene: TRBV2

CDR3nt: TGTGCCAGCACCTTTGGGGGAGGAAACACCATATATTTT
CDR3aa: CASTFGGGNTIYF
j_gene: TRBJ1-3
abundance: -
d_gene: -
v_gene: TRBV7-9

CDR3nt: TGCAGCGCCGGCCAAGAGACCCAGTACTTC
CDR3aa: CSAGQETQYF
j_gene: TRBJ2-5
abundance: -
d_gene: -
v_gene: TRBV29-1

CDR3nt: TGTGCCAGCAGCTTGGGACGGGGACAGGGTCGACAGCCCCAGCATTTT
CDR3aa: CASSLGRGQGRQPQHF
j_gene: TRBJ1-5
abundance: -
d_gene: TRBD1
v_gene: TRBV5-6

CDR3nt: TGTGCCAGCAAAGACCCGGGCCCTGAGCGCCCTGAAGCTTTCTTT
CDR3aa: CASKDPGPERPEAFF
j_gene: TRBJ1-1
abundance: once
d_gene: -
v_gene: TRBV2

CDR3nt: TGTGCCAGTAGTTCCCAAAAAACGGGGCGCCTCTACGAGCAGTACTTC
CDR3aa: CASSSQKTGRLYEQYF
j_gene: TRBJ2-7
abundance: -
d_gene: -
v_gene: TRBV19

CDR3nt: TGTGCCAGCAGGGTGGCGGGGGGCCTCCTCGAGCAGTACTTC
CDR3aa: CASRVAGGLLEQYF
j_gene: TRBJ2-7
abundance: -
d_gene: TRBD2
v_gene: TRBV6-5

CDR3nt: TGTGCCAGCCGCATAGCGGGCCTCGGAGAGACCCAGTACTTC
CDR3aa: CASRIAGLGETQYF
j_gene: TRBJ2-5
abundance: few
d_gene: TRBD2
v_gene: TRBV27

CDR3nt: TGTGCCAGCAGTTTCCTCGACAGGGATAATCAGCCCCAGCATTTT
CDR3aa: CASSFLDRDNQPQHF
j_gene: TRBJ1-5
abundance: -
d_gene: TRBD1
v_gene: TRBV28

CDR3nt: TGTGCCAGCAGCTTGGGGGGAAGCACAGATACGCAGTATTTT
CDR3aa: CASSLGGSTDTQYF
j_gene: TRBJ2-3
abundance: -
d_gene: -
v_gene: TRBV5-4

CDR3nt: TGTGCCAGCAGTGAAGCTAGCACAGATACGCAGTATTTT
CDR3aa: CASSEASTDTQYF
j_gene: TRBJ2-3
abundance: -
d_gene: -
v_gene: TRBV2

CDR3nt: TGTGCCAGCGCGGGAGGGGAGACCCAGTACTTC
CDR3aa: CASAGGETQYF
j_gene: TRBJ2-5
abundance: -
d_gene: TRBD2
v_gene: TRBV6-1

CDR3nt: TGTGCCAGCAGCCAAGATAGGGTAGCGCCCCAGCATTTT
CDR3aa: CASSQDRVAPQHF
j_gene: TRBJ1-5
abundance: -
d_gene: -
v_gene: TRBV14

CDR3nt: TGTGCCAGCAGCGTGAGCGCCGTCTATGGCTACACCTTC
CDR3aa: CASSVSAVYGYTF
j_gene: TRBJ1-2
abundance: -
d_gene: -
v_gene: TRBV6-1

CDR3nt: TGTGCCAGCAGTTTACCCGGGAGATTGAACACTGAAGCTTTCTTT
CDR3aa: CASSLPGRLNTEAFF
j_gene: TRBJ1-1
abundance: few
d_gene: -
v_gene: TRBV28

CDR3nt: TGCGCCAGCAGTTCCGCCGGGACGTTGGGAAATTCACCCCTCCACTTT
CDR3aa: CASSSAGTLGNSPLHF
j_gene: TRBJ1-6
abundance: -
d_gene: -
v_gene: TRBV10-1

CDR3nt: TGTGCCAGCAGACTTAGCGGGGGGGCCTACGAGCAGTACTTC
CDR3aa: CASRLSGGAYEQYF
j_gene: TRBJ2-7
abundance: -
d_gene: TRBD2
v_gene: TRBV6-6

CDR3nt: TGTGCCAGCAGCCCGGACATCGGGGAGCTGTTTTTT
CDR3aa: CASSPDIGELFF
j_gene: TRBJ2-2
abundance: -
d_gene: -
v_gene: TRBV7-9

CDR3nt: TGTGCCAGCTCCGGACAGGGGATTCAAGAGACCCAGTACTTC
CDR3aa: CASSGQGIQETQYF
j_gene: TRBJ2-5
abundance: once
d_gene: TRBD1
v_gene: TRBV2

CDR3nt: TGTGCCAGCAGTTTCGTCACAGGGGGCCACACAGATACGCAGTATTTT
CDR3aa: CASSFVTGGHTDTQYF
j_gene: TRBJ2-3
abundance: -
d_gene: TRBD1
v_gene: TRBV5-5

CDR3nt: TGCGCCAGCAGCTTGGACTCCCTGAGCATGGCTTTCTTT
CDR3aa: CASSLDSLSMAFF
j_gene: TRBJ1-1
abundance: few
d_gene: -
v_gene: TRBV5-1

CDR3nt: TGTGCCAGCAGTCGGACAGGGGCCAGGAGGGATACGCAGTATTTT
CDR3aa: CASSRTGARRDTQYF
j_gene: TRBJ2-3
abundance: -
d_gene: TRBD1
v_gene: TRBV28